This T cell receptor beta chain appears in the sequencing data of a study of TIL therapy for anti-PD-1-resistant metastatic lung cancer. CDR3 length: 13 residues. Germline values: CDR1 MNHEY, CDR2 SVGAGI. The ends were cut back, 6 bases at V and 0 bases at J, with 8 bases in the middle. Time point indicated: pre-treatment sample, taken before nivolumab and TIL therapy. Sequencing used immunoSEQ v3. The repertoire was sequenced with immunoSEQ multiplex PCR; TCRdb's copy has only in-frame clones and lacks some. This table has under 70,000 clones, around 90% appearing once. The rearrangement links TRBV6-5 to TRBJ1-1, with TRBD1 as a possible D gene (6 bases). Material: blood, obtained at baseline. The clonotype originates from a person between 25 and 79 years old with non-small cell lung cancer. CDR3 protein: CASRGHLNTEAFF. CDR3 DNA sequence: TGTGCCAGCAGGGGACACCTGAACACTGAAGCTTTCTTT.